These T cell receptor beta chains were read from a single sample in a study of read filtering for tumor transcriptome and immune sequencing. TCRdb fed the reads into MiXCR, producing one record per CDR3 protein. The sample carries 20,000 to 25,000 distinct CDR3 sequences, around 20% recorded once. The specimen sequenced was a population of CD138-negative cells sorted from bone marrow. The receptors stem from a donor at least 40 years old with multiple myeloma. Each CDR3 is given with its conserved first and last residue. Fields, in order: CDR3 DNA, CDR3 protein, V gene, D gene, J gene, clone size. A D gene is named only where the DNA matches it firmly. Rows give clone size only sometimes, using once, few, many, or a class for an expanded clone.

TGTGCCAGCAGTTTCGCGGGGCAGAAAAATGAAAAACTGTTTTTT CASSFAGQKNEKLFF TRBV9 . TRBJ1-4 .
TGTGCCAGCACCCCAAGGGCTACCACCGGGGAGCTGTTTTTT CASTPRATTGELFF TRBV3-1 . TRBJ2-2 many
TGCAGTGCTCGAACGGGCCTAGTCCCAGAGACCCAGTACTTC CSARTGLVPETQYF TRBV20-1 . TRBJ2-5 .
TGCAGTGCTAGCGGGGGGGCAGGGGGGGCTGAGCAGTTCTTC CSASGGAGGAEQFF TRBV20-1 . TRBJ2-1 many
TGTGCCAGCAGCGAATGGACTAGCAGAACCTACGAGCAGTACTTC CASSEWTSRTYEQYF TRBV6-2/TRBV6-3 TRBD2 TRBJ2-7 many
TGTGCCAGCAGCCCCCCGGGACAGGGAGAAACCGGGGAGCTGTTTTTT CASSPPGQGETGELFF TRBV7-9 TRBD1 TRBJ2-2 many
TGTGCCAGCAGCCAAGATACCAGCGGGAGGAGGAATGAGCAGTTCTTC CASSQDTSGRRNEQFF TRBV3-1 TRBD2 TRBJ2-1 .
TGTGCCAGCAGTCCGCGTCGGGGCGATAATGAAAAACTGTTTTTT CASSPRRGDNEKLFF TRBV6-2/TRBV6-3 . TRBJ1-4 few
TGCAGTGCCGGTGTGAACTCCTATAATTCACCCCCCCACTTT CSAGVNSYNSPPHF TRBV20-1 . TRBJ1-6 few
TGCGGCGTCCAACTAGCGGGAGTTGGGACAGATACGCAGTATTTT CGVQLAGVGTDTQYF TRBV29-1 TRBD2 TRBJ2-3 many
TGTGCCAGCAGCTTTCAGGGAGGCACTGAAGCTTTCTTT CASSFQGGTEAFF TRBV7-9 . TRBJ1-1 many
TGTGCCAGTAGTACAAACAGACTAGCGGGAGGATACACCGGGGAGCTGTTTTTT CASSTNRLAGGYTGELFF TRBV19 TRBD2 TRBJ2-2 many
TGTGCCAGCAGTGAAAGGAGCTCCTATGGCTACACCTTC CASSERSSYGYTF TRBV2 . TRBJ1-2 .
TGTGCCAGCAGTTCCCACCTTAGCTCCTACAATGAGCAGTTCTTC CASSSHLSSYNEQFF TRBV28 . TRBJ2-1 many
TGTGCCATCAGGAGCGGCTCCGGACCGAATGAGCAGTTCTTC CAIRSGSGPNEQFF TRBV10-3 . TRBJ2-1 medium-sized
TGTGCCAGCAGCCAACCTAGCGGGAATCAAGATACGCAGTATTTT CASSQPSGNQDTQYF TRBV3-1 TRBD2 TRBJ2-3 .
TGCAGTGCTAGAGAAGCGGGACGGGGCAATGAGCAGTTCTTC CSAREAGRGNEQFF TRBV20-1 TRBD2 TRBJ2-1 many
TGCAGTGCTAGAGGAGGGGGGTCTCGGGATGGCTACACCTTC CSARGGGSRDGYTF TRBV20-1 . TRBJ1-2 many
TGCGCCAGCAGCCGGGAAGGGGGCGAGCGGTACTTC CASSREGGERYF TRBV4-1 TRBD1 TRBJ2-7 .
TGCGCCAGCAGCTTGGAAGTATGGGACCGGGTATTTGATACGCAGTATTTT CASSLEVWDRVFDTQYF TRBV5-1 . TRBJ2-3 many